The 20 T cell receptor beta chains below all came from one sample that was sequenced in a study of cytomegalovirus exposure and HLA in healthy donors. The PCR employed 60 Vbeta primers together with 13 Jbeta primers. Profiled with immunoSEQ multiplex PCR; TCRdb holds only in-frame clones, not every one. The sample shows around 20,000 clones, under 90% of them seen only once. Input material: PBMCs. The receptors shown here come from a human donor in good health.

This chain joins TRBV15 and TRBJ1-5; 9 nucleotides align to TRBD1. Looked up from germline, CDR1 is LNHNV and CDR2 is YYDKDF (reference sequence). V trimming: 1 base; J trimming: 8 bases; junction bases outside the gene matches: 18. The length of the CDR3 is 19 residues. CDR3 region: CATSRGSAGGTGRLEPQHF. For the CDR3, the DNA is TGTGCCACCAGCAGAGGGTCCGCCGGAGGGACAGGGCGACTTGAGCCCCAGCATTTT.

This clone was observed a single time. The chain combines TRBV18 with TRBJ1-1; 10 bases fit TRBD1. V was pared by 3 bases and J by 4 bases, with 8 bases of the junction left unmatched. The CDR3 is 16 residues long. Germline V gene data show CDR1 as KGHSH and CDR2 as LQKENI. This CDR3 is CASSPPGQGMITEAFF. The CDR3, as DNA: TGTGCCAGCTCACCTCCGGGACAGGGGATGATCACTGAAGCTTTCTTT. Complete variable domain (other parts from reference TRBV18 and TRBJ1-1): NAGVMQNPRHLVRRRGQEARLRCSPMKGHSHVYWYRQLPEEGLKFMVYLQKENIIDESGMPKERFSAEFPKEGPSILRIQQVVRGDSAAYFCASSPPGQGMITEAFFGQGTRLTVV.

The DNA for the CDR3 is TGTGCCAGCAGTGAGGGCAGGGAAGGAAACACCATATATTTT. This sequence encodes CASSEGREGNTIYF. This chain connects TRBV25-1 to TRBJ1-3; TRBD1 is a possible D gene (5 bases). Germline lookup yields CDR1 MGHDK and CDR2 SYGVNS. The CDR3 has 14 amino acids. V was pared by 3 bases and J by 4 bases, with 10 bases between.

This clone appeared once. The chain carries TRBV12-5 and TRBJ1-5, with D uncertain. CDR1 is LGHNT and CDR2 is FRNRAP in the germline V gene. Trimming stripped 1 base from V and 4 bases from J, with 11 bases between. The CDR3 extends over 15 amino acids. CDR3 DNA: TGTGCTAGTGGTTTGGGGTCCTCTAGAAATCAGCCCCAGCATTTT. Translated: CASGLGSSRNQPQHF. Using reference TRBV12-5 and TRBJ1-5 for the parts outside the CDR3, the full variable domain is DARVTQTPRHKVTEMGQEVTMRCQPILGHNTVFWYRQTMMQGLELLAYFRNRAPLDDSGMPKDRFSAEMPDATLATLKIQPSEPRDSAVYFCASGLGSSRNQPQHFGDGTRLSIL.

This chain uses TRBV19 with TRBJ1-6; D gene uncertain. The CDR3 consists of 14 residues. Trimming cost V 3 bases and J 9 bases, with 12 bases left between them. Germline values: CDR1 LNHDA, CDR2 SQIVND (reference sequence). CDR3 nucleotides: TGTGCCAGTAGTATTCCAGGATCTTCTTCACCCCTCCACTTT. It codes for CASSIPGSSSPLHF.

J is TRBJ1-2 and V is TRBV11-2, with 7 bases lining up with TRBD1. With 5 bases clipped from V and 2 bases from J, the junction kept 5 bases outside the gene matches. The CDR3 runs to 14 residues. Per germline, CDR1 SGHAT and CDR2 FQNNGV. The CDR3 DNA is TGTGCCAGCAGCACGGGGACAGAAAACTATGGCTACACCTTC. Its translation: CASSTGTENYGYTF.

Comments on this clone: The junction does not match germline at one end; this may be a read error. The CDR3 DNA reads TGTGCCACCAGCAGCCCCGCCCGGAGCGGAGGTGCCCGTATATTC. Translation: CATSSPARSGGARIF. The J gene is TRBJ2-7, the V gene TRBV15; D is perhaps TRBD2 (5 bases). Germline CDR1 reads LNHNV; CDR2 reads YYDKDF (reference sequence). The CDR3 covers 15 residues.

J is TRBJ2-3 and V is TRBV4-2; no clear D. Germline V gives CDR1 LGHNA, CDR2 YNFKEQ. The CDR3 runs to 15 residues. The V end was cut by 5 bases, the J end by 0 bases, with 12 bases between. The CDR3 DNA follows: TGTGCCAGCAGCGGCCTTGACTCTAGCACAGATACGCAGTATTTT. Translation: CASSGLDSSTDTQYF.

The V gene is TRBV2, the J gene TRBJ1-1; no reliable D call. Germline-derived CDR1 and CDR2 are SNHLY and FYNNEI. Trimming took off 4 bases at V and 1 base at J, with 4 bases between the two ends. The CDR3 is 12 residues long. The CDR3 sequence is CASSGGNTEAFF. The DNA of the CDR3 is TGTGCCAGCAGTGGAGGGAACACTGAAGCTTTCTTT.

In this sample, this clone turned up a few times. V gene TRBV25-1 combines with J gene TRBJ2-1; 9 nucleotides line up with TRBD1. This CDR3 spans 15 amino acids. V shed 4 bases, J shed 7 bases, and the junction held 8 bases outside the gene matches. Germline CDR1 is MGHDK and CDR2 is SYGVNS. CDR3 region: CASSARGQGLNEQFF. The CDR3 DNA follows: TGTGCCAGCAGTGCCCGGGGACAGGGTTTGAATGAGCAGTTCTTC.

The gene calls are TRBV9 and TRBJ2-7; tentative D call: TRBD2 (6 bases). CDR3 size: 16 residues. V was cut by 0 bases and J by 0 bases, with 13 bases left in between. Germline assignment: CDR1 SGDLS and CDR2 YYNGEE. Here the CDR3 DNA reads TGTGCCAGCAGCGTAGGAAGGAGGGCCCCCTCCTACGAGCAGTACTTC. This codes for CASSVGRRAPSYEQYF.

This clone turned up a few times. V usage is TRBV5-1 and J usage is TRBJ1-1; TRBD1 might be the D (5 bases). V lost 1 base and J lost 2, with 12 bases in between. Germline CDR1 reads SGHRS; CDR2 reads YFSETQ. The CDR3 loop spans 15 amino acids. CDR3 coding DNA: TGCGCCAGCAGCTTGACAGGAAGTGGAAACACTGAAGCTTTCTTT. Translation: CASSLTGSGNTEAFF.

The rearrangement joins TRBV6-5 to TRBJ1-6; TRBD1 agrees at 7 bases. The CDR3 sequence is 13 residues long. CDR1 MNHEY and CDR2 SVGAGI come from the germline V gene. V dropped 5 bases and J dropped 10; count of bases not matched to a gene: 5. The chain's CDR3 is CASSPTGASPLHF. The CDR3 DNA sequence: TGTGCCAGCAGTCCTACAGGGGCCTCACCCCTCCACTTT.

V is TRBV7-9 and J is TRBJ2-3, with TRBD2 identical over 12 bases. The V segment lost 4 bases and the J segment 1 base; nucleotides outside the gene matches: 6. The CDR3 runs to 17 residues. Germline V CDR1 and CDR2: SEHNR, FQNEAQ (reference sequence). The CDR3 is CASSSLGTSGRTDTQYF. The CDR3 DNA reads TGTGCCAGCAGCTCACTAGGGACTAGCGGGCGCACAGATACGCAGTATTTT.

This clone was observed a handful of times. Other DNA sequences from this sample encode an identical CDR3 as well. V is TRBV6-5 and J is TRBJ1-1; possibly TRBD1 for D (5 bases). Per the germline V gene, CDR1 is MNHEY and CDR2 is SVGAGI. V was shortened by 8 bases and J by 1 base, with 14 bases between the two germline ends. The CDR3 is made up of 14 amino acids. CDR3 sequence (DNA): TGTGCCAGCTCCACTCGGGGGGGGAACACTGAAGCTTTCTTT. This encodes CASSTRGGNTEAFF.

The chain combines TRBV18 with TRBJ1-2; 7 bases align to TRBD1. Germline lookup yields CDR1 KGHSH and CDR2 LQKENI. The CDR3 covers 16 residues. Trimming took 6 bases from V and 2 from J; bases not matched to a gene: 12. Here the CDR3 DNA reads TGTGCCAGCTCCCCGGGCACAGGGGTTGGGAACTATGGCTACACCTTC. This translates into CASSPGTGVGNYGYTF. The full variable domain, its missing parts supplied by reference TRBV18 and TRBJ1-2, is NAGVMQNPRHLVRRRGQEARLRCSPMKGHSHVYWYRQLPEEGLKFMVYLQKENIIDESGMPKERFSAEFPKEGPSILRIQQVVRGDSAAYFCASSPGTGVGNYGYTFGSGTRLTVV.

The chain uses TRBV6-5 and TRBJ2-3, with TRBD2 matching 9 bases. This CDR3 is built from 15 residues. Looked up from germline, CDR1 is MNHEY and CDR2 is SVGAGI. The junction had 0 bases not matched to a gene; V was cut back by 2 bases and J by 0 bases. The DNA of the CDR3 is TGTGCCAGCAGTTACCTAGCGGGAAGCACAGATACGCAGTATTTT. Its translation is CASSYLAGSTDTQYF.

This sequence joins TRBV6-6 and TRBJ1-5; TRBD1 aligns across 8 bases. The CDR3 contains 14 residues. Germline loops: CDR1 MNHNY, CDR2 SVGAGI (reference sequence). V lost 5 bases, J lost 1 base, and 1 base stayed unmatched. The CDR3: CASSGTGSNQPQHF. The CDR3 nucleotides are TGTGCCAGCAGTGGGACAGGAAGCAATCAGCCCCAGCATTTT.

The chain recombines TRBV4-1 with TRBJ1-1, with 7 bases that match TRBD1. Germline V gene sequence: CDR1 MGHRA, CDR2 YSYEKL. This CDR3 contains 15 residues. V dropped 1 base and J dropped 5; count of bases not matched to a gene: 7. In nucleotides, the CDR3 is TGCGCCAGCAGCCAAGTAGAGGGGGCAAGGACTGAAGCTTTCTTT. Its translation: CASSQVEGARTEAFF.

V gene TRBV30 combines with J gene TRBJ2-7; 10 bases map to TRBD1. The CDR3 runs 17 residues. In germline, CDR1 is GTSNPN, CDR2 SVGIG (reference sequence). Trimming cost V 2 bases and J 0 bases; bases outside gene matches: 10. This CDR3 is CAWSSIPGQGVSYEQYF. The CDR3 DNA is TGTGCCTGGAGTTCAATACCCGGACAGGGGGTCTCCTACGAGCAGTACTTC.